This T cell receptor beta chain comes out of a study of sequential checkpoint blockade in melanoma. As for the study in general: After both sequences, patients received maintenance nivolumab. Findings of the study overall: Mutational load did not correlate with tumor T-cell fraction or clonality.

This clone was found many times. The target antigen is unknown. Noted treatment: randomized to nivolumab then ipilimumab (arm A) or the reverse (arm B). None of the patients previously received DNA-damaging chemotherapy. The germline V gene encodes CDR1 SGHNT and CDR2 YENEEA. The CDR3 has 16 amino acids. V was shortened by 3 bases and J by 4 bases, with 18 bases between the two germline ends. The method was immunoSEQ multiplex PCR; TCRdb's version includes in-frame clones alone and lacks a portion of them. The repertoire holds 2,000 to 3,000 clones, with under 25% as singletons. The V and J genes are TRBV11-3 and TRBJ1-1; D not certain. The material was tumor tissue (inferred from file names), obtained from a patient given nivolumab and ipilimumab in sequence. The sequence derives from a human donor with melanoma. In nucleotides, the CDR3 is TGTGCCAGCAGCTTGGATAACTTACGGGTGGGCACTGAAGCTTTCTTT. Protein: CASSLDNLRVGTEAFF.